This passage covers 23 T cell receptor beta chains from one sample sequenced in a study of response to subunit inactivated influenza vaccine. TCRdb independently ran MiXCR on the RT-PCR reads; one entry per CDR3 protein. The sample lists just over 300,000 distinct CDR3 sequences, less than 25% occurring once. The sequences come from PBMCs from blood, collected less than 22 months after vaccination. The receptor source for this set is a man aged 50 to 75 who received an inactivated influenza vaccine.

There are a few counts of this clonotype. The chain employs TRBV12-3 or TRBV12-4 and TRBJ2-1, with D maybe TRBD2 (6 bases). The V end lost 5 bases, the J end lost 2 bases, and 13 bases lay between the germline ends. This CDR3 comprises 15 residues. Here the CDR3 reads CASSLEGLTYNEQFF. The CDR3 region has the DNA TGTGCCAGCAGTCTGGAGGGCCTCACCTACAATGAGCAGTTCTTC.

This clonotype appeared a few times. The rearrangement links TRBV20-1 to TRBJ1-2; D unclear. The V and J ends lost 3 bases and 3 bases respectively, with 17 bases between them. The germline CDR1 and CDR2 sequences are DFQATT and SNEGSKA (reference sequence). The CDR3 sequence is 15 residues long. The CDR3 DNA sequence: TGCAGTGCTAGCACCCGGTTGGGGTTGGACTATGGCTACACCTTC. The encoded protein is CSASTRLGLDYGYTF.

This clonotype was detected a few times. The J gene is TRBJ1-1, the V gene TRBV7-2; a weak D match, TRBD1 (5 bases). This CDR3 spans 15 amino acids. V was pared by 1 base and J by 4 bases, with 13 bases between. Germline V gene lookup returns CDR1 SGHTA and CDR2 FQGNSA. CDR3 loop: CASSLVGGTATEAFF. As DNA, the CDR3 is TGTGCCAGCAGCTTAGTGGGGGGTACAGCCACTGAAGCTTTCTTT. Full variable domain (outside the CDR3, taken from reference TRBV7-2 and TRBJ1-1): GAGVSQSPSNKVTEKGKDVELRCDPISGHTALYWYRQSLGQGLEFLIYFQGNSAPDKSGLPSDRFSAERTGGSVSTLTIQRTQQEDSAVYLCASSLVGGTATEAFFGQGTRLTVV.

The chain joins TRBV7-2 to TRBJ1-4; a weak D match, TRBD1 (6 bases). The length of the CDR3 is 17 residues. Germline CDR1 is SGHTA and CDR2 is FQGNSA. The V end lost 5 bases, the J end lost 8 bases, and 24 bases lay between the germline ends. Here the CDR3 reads CASSKSGGAGGVEKLFF. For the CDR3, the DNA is TGTGCCAGCAGCAAAAGCGGGGGCGCCGGAGGAGTCGAAAAACTGTTTTTT. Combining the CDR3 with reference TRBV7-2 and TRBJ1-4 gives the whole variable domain GAGVSQSPSNKVTEKGKDVELRCDPISGHTALYWYRQSLGQGLEFLIYFQGNSAPDKSGLPSDRFSAERTGGSVSTLTIQRTQQEDSAVYLCASSKSGGAGGVEKLFFGSGTQLSVL.

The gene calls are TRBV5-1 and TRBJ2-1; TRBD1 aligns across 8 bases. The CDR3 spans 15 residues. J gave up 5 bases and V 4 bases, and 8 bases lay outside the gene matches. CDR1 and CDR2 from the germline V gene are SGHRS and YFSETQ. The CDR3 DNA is TGCGCCAGCAGCCCCCGGCAGGGGGCAAACAATGAGCAGTTCTTC. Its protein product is CASSPRQGANNEQFF.

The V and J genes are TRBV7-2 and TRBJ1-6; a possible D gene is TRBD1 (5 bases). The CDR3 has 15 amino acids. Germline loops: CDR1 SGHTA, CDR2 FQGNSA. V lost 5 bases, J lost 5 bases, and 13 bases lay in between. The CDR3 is CASSPSGAHNSPLHF. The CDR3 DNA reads TGTGCCAGCAGCCCCAGCGGGGCTCATAATTCACCCCTCCACTTT.

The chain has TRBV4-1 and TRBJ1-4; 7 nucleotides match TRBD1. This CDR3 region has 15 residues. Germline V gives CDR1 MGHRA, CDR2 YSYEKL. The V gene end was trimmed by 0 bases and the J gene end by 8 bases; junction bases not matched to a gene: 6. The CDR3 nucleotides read TGCGCCAGCAGCCAAGATGGACAGGCAAGGGAAAAACTGTTTTTT. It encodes CASSQDGQAREKLFF.

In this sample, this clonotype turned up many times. The CDR3 sequence is CASSLDDRQPQHF. The CDR3 bases are TGTGCCAGCAGCTTAGACGATCGTCAGCCCCAGCATTTT. V gene TRBV7-2 combines with J gene TRBJ1-5; D is unresolved. V lost 1 base and J 6 bases, leaving 7 bases between the germline ends. Per the germline V gene, CDR1 is SGHTA and CDR2 is FQGNSA. The CDR3 spans 13 residues. Full variable domain (remainder filled in from reference TRBV7-2 and TRBJ1-5): GAGVSQSPSNKVTEKGKDVELRCDPISGHTALYWYRQSLGQGLEFLIYFQGNSAPDKSGLPSDRFSAERTGGSVSTLTIQRTQQEDSAVYLCASSLDDRQPQHFGDGTRLSIL.

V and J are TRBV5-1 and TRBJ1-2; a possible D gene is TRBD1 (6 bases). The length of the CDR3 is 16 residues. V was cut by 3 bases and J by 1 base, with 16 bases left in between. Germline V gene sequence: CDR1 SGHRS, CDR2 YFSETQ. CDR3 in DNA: TGCGCCAGCAGCTCATCGACAGGCCTAGTTAACTATGGCTACACCTTC. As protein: CASSSSTGLVNYGYTF.

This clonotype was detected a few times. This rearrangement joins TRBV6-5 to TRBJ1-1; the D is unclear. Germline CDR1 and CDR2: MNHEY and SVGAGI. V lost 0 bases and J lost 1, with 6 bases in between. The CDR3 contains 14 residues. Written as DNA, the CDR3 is TGTGCCAGCAGTTACTCTGAGAAGAACACTGAAGCTTTCTTT. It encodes CASSYSEKNTEAFF.

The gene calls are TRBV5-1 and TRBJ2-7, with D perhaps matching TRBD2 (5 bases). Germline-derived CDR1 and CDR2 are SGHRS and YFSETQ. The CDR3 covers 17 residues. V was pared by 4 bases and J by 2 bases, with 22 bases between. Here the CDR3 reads CASSLLMSGSLPYEQYF. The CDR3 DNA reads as TGCGCCAGCAGCCTTCTAATGTCGGGGAGCTTACCCTACGAGCAGTACTTC.

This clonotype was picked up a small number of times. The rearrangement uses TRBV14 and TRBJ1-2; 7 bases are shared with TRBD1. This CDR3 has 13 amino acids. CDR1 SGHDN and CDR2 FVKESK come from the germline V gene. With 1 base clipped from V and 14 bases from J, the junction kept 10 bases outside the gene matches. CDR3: CASSQVEQGWYTF. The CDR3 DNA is TGTGCCAGCAGCCAAGTCGAACAGGGGTGGTATACCTTC.

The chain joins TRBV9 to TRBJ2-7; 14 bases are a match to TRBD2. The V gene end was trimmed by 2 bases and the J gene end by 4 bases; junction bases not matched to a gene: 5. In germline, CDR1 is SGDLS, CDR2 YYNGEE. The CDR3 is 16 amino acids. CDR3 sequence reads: CASSVGLAGGYYEQYF. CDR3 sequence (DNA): TGTGCCAGCAGCGTCGGACTAGCGGGGGGATATTACGAGCAGTACTTC.

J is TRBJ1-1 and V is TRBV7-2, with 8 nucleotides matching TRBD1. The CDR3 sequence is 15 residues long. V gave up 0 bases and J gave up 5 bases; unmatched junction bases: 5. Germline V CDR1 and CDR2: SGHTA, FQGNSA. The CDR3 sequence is CASSLADRDRTEAFF. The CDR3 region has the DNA TGTGCCAGCAGCTTAGCGGACAGGGACAGGACTGAAGCTTTCTTT.

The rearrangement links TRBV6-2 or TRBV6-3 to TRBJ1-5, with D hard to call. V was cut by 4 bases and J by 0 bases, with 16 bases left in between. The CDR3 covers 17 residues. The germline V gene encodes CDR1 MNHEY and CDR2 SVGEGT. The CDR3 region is CASSSHGRGNSNQPQHF. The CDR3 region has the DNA TGTGCCAGCAGTTCCCACGGGAGAGGGAATAGCAATCAGCCCCAGCATTTT.

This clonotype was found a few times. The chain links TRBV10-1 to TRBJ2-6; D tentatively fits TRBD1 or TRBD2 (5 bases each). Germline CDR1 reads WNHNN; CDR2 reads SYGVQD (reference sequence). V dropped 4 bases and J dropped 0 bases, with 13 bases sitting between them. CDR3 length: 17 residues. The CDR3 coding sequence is TGCGCCAGCAGTGGGGACGGTTATCCCTCTGGGGCCAACGTCCTGACTTTC. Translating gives CASSGDGYPSGANVLTF.

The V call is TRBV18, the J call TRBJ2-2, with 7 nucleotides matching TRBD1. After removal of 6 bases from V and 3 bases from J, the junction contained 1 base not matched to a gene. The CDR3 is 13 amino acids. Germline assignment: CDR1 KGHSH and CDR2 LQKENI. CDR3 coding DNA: TGTGCCAGCTCGACAGGGTACACCGGGGAGCTGTTTTTT. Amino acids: CASSTGYTGELFF.

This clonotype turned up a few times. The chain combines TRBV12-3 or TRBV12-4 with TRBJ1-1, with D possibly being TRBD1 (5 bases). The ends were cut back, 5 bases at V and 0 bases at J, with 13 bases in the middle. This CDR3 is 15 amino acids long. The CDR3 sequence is CASSTRGDLNTEAFF. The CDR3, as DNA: TGTGCCAGCAGTACCCGGGGGGACTTGAACACTGAAGCTTTCTTT.

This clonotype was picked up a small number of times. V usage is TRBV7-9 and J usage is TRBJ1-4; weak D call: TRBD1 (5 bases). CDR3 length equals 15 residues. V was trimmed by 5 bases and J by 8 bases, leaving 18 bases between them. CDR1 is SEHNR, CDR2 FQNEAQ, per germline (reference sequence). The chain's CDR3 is CASSKHRRGAEKLFF. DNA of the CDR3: TGTGCCAGCAGCAAACACAGGAGAGGCGCCGAAAAACTGTTTTTT.

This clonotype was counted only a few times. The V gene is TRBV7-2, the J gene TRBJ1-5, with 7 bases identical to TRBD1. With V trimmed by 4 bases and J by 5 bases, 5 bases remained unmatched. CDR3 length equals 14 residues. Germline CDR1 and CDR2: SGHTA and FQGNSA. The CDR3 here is CASSSEGAYQPQHF. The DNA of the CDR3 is TGTGCCAGCAGCTCGGAGGGGGCATATCAGCCCCAGCATTTT. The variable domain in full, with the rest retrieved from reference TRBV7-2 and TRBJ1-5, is GAGVSQSPSNKVTEKGKDVELRCDPISGHTALYWYRQSLGQGLEFLIYFQGNSAPDKSGLPSDRFSAERTGGSVSTLTIQRTQQEDSAVYLCASSSEGAYQPQHFGDGTRLSIL.

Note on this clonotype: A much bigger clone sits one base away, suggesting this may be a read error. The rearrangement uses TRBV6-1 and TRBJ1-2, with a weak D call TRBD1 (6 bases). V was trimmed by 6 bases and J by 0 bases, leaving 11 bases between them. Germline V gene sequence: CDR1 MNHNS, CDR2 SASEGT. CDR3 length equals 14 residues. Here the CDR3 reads CASRTGHANYGYTF. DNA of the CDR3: TGTGCCAGCAGGACGGGACATGCTAACTATGGCTACACCTTC.

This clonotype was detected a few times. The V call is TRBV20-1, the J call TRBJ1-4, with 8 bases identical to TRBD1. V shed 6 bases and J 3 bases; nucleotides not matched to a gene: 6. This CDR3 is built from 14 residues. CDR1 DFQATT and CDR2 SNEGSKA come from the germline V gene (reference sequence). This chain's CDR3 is CSAAGTGSNEKLFF. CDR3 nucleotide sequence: TGCAGTGCGGCCGGGACAGGCTCTAATGAAAAACTGTTTTTT.

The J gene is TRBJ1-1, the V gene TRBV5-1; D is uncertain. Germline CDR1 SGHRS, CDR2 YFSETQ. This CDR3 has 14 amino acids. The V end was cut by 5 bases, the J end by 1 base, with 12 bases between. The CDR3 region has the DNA TGCGCCAGCAGTGTCGGGCCCCGGAACACTGAAGCTTTCTTT. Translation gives CASSVGPRNTEAFF.